This entry describes one TCR beta chain. The target antigen is unknown. There was relapse after autologous stem cell transplantation in every patient, and there was variation in brentuximab vedotin exposure. This sample is drawn from a study of PD-1 blockade in classical Hodgkin lymphoma. General study points: Repertoire difference causes, possibly disease activity or prior therapy, remain undefined. As was reported, newly diagnosed patients showed lower baseline TCR diversity than healthy donors did.

Germline loops: CDR1 SSHAT, CDR2 FNYEAQ (reference sequence). The V gene lost 3 bases and the J gene lost 0 bases, with 9 bases spanning the gap. The CDR3 loop spans 15 amino acids. Sequencing used immunoSEQ multiplex PCR; TCRdb keeps in-frame clones, though not all of them. The sample includes 100,000 or so clones, about 89% of them seen just once. The rearrangement joins TRBV7-7 to TRBJ2-1; D possibly matches TRBD1 or TRBD2 (5 bases each). This TCR was sampled from a human donor with classical Hodgkin lymphoma. The sample here was peripheral blood mononuclear cells (PBMCs), taken before the second cycle of nivolumab. The CDR3 here is CASSFEGSSYNEQFF. The CDR3 DNA sequence: TGTGCCAGCAGCTTCGAGGGGAGCTCCTACAATGAGCAGTTCTTC.